These 28 T cell receptor beta chains were sequenced from one sample in a study of T cells in Graves' hyperthyroidism and ophthalmopathy. TCR beta CDR3 region amplification was performed from RNA transcripts. The study used the HTBI primer set for a first-round RT-PCR of the TCR CDR3. TCRdb processed the multiplex PCR reads anew with MiXCR; each CDR3 protein has one entry. This table has 500,000 to 650,000 distinct CDR3 sequences, 35% to 50% appearing once. Sequencing input: peripheral blood or thyroid tissue (not recorded which). The receptor set was obtained from an adult woman with Graves' disease, either hyperthyroidism or ophthalmopathy (not recorded which).

This clonotype was seen a few times. This chain links TRBV28 with TRBJ2-5; TRBD2 matches at 12 bases. The CDR3 covers 12 residues. Germline-derived CDR1 and CDR2 are MDHEN and SYDVKM. Trimming at V came to 8 bases and at J to 13 bases, leaving 8 bases not matched to a gene. The CDR3 is CASWLAGGQRYF. In DNA form, the CDR3 reads TGTGCCAGCTGGCTAGCGGGAGGGCAACGGTACTTC.

The genes are TRBV6-1 and TRBJ1-2, with 11 bases identical to TRBD1. The V gene end was trimmed by 6 bases and the J gene end by 3 bases; junction bases not matched to a gene: 6. This CDR3 has 15 amino acids. Germline V CDR1 and CDR2: MNHNS, SASEGT. The CDR3 DNA sequence: TGTGCCAGCAGGGACAGGGGGCTCCCATACTATGGCTACACCTTC. This gives the protein CASRDRGLPYYGYTF.

In this sample, this clonotype turned up many times. V and J are TRBV5-1 and TRBJ1-4; D might be TRBD1 (5 bases). Trimming pared 6 bases from V and 2 bases from J, leaving 11 bases between. Germline CDR1 reads SGHRS; CDR2 reads YFSETQ. The CDR3 spans 14 residues. The CDR3 sequence is CASTTGDTNEKLFF. The CDR3 DNA follows: TGCGCCAGCACTACTGGGGACACTAATGAAAAACTGTTTTTT.

The chain uses TRBV6-5 and TRBJ1-1; 7 bases align to TRBD1. The V and J ends lost 4 bases and 0 bases, in that order; junction bases with no gene match: 11. Germline V gives CDR1 MNHEY, CDR2 SVGAGI. The CDR3 sequence is 17 residues long. The CDR3 reads CASSSPRDSAMNTEAFF. Written as DNA, the CDR3 is TGTGCCAGCAGTTCGCCCCGGGACAGCGCCATGAACACTGAAGCTTTCTTT.

This chain connects TRBV19 to TRBJ2-5, with D possibly TRBD2 on 5 matching bases. V lost 10 bases and J 7 bases, leaving 22 bases between the germline ends. This CDR3 is built from 14 residues. The germline gives CDR1 LNHDA, CDR2 SQIVND (reference sequence). The CDR3 DNA sequence: TGTGCCACCCTGGACTCCCGAAGGAGCGGGACCCAGTACTTC. This sequence encodes CATLDSRRSGTQYF.

In regard to this clonotype: The germline gene is not matched at one end of the junction; a read error may be the cause. The V and J genes are TRBV3-1 and TRBJ1-4; D remains unclear. The CDR3 runs to 13 residues. From germline, CDR1 is LGHDT and CDR2 YNNKEL (reference sequence). The CDR3, as DNA: TGTGCCAACAGCCAAGACCGGACGGAAAAACTGTTTTTT. This sequence encodes CANSQDRTEKLFF.

The CDR3 sequence: CASSHRDSSLYEQYF. Here the CDR3 DNA reads TGTGCCAGCAGCCACCGGGACAGCAGTCTCTACGAGCAGTACTTC. The chain has TRBV7-9 and TRBJ2-7, with TRBD1 matching 7 bases. Germline V lookup: CDR1 SEHNR, CDR2 FQNEAQ (reference sequence). V lost 5 bases to trimming and J lost 3 bases; unmatched junction nucleotides: 10. CDR3 length: 15 amino acids.

In this sample, this clonotype turned up many times. The chain recombines TRBV20-1 with TRBJ2-5, with D uncertain. Trimming took off 6 bases at V and 4 bases at J, with 18 bases between the two ends. The CDR3 length is 14 residues. Per the germline V gene, CDR1 is DFQATT and CDR2 is SNEGSKA (reference sequence). CDR3 in amino acids: CSAQRSSARETQYF. CDR3 sequence (DNA): TGCAGTGCCCAAAGATCGTCGGCTCGAGAGACCCAGTACTTC.

V and J are TRBV29-1 and TRBJ1-2, with 8 bases lining up with TRBD1. The CDR3 has 16 residues. Germline V CDR1 and CDR2: SQVTM, ANQGSEA. V lost 6 bases, J lost 0 bases, and 12 bases stayed unmatched. The CDR3 spells CSVPSGGPFPNYGYTF. CDR3 sequence (DNA): TGCAGCGTGCCCTCAGGGGGCCCTTTTCCTAACTATGGCTACACCTTC.

This chain joins TRBV2 and TRBJ1-6; TRBD1 is a possible D gene (5 bases). This CDR3 is built from 13 residues. Germline V gives CDR1 SNHLY, CDR2 FYNNEI. The ends were cut back, 8 bases at V and 6 bases at J, with 11 bases in the middle. The CDR3 region has the DNA TGTGCCAGCGAGGAGGGGCTTAATTCACCCCTCCACTTT. It is translated as CASEEGLNSPLHF.

This clonotype was seen a few times. V usage is TRBV7-9 and J usage is TRBJ1-2; the D is unclear. The CDR3 runs to 13 residues. Trimming took off 2 bases at V and 5 bases at J, with 9 bases between the two ends. Germline values: CDR1 SEHNR, CDR2 FQNEAQ (reference sequence). As DNA, the CDR3 is TGTGCCAGCAGCTTAACTTCGGGTTATGGCTACACCTTC. Translation gives CASSLTSGYGYTF.

This clonotype was observed a few times. The chain carries TRBV15 and TRBJ1-3; TRBD1 might be the D (6 bases). CDR3 size: 15 residues. Germline-derived CDR1 and CDR2 are LNHNV and YYDKDF (reference sequence). V was shortened by 1 base and J by 0 bases, with 7 bases between the two germline ends. CDR3 amino acids: CATSRGGGSGNTIYF. Here the CDR3 DNA reads TGTGCCACCAGCAGAGGAGGGGGCTCTGGAAACACCATATATTTT.

Details on this clonotype: Lacking the conserved final phenylalanine or tryptophan, this CDR3 likely reflects a read error. The DNA is left out, because the CDR3 cannot be placed on it with certainty; the CDR3 is given as TCRdb lists it. V gene TRBV10-3 combines with J gene TRBJ1-1. Germline-derived CDR1 and CDR2 are ENHRY and SYGVKD. The CDR3 is 11 residues long, counting both termini. Here the CDR3 reads CAISESRDTSY.

The rearrangement links TRBV9 to TRBJ1-1, with D perhaps TRBD1 (6 bases). The CDR3 is made up of 16 amino acids. Trimming stripped 7 bases from V and 2 bases from J, with 21 bases between. CDR1 and CDR2 from the germline V gene are SGDLS and YYNGEE. The chain's CDR3 is CASSPQGGGINTEAFF. The CDR3 coding sequence is TGTGCCAGCTCACCTCAGGGAGGGGGGATCAACACTGAAGCTTTCTTT.

J is TRBJ1-1 and V is TRBV7-2; 7 positions match TRBD1. CDR3 size: 13 residues. CDR1 is SGHTA, CDR2 FQGNSA, per germline. Trimming cost V 8 bases and J 11 bases; bases outside gene matches: 14. CDR3 sequence: CASGSDRVRMAFF. CDR3 coding DNA: TGTGCCAGCGGCTCCGACAGGGTAAGGATGGCTTTCTTT.

This clonotype was detected ten times or more. This chain joins TRBV19 and TRBJ2-7, with TRBD2 identical over 10 bases. The CDR3 is made up of 16 amino acids. Germline V CDR1 and CDR2: LNHDA, SQIVND (reference sequence). Trimming removed 5 bases from V and 2 bases from J; junction bases left unmatched: 9. For the CDR3, the DNA is TGTGCCAGTAGTCGAACCACTAGCGGGATAACCTACGAGCAGTACTTC. This translates into CASSRTTSGITYEQYF.

Concerning this clonotype: This could be a read error, since a much larger clone is one nucleotide away. The chain is built from TRBV5-1 and TRBJ2-5; D gene unclear. Germline V gene sequence: CDR1 SGHRS, CDR2 YFSETQ. Trimming left V 7 bases short and J 2 bases short, with 18 bases between. This CDR3 contains 15 residues. The DNA of the CDR3 is TGCGCCAGCCGCCCTCCCTTAGCAGAACAAGAGACCCAGTACTTC. Its translation is CASRPPLAEQETQYF. Full variable domain (remainder filled in from reference TRBV5-1 and TRBJ2-5): KAGVTQTPRYLIKTRGQQVTLSCSPISGHRSVSWYQQTPGQGLQFLFEYFSETQRNKGNFPGRFSGRQFSNSRSEMNVSTLELGDSALYLCASRPPLAEQETQYFGPGTRLLVL.

In its sample, this clonotype was seen many times. The gene calls are TRBV20-1 and TRBJ1-5; D gene uncertain. This CDR3 has 14 residues. The germline gives CDR1 DFQATT, CDR2 SNEGSKA (reference sequence). The V gene lost 0 bases and the J gene lost 7 bases, with 13 bases spanning the gap. The CDR3 protein is CSARDRRGGQPQHF. In DNA, the CDR3 is TGCAGTGCTAGAGATCGTCGGGGTGGGCAGCCCCAGCATTTT.

This chain links TRBV5-1 with TRBJ1-2; D may be TRBD1 (5 bases). The CDR3 has 15 amino acids. CDR1 and CDR2 from the germline V gene are SGHRS and YFSETQ. The germline V and J ends were trimmed by 8 bases and 4 bases, with 21 bases remaining between them. The CDR3 region has the DNA TGCGCCAGTAGTATAGTTGGCCAGGGTTCCTATGGCTACACCTTC. Its protein product is CASSIVGQGSYGYTF.

This clonotype was recorded many times. The chain is built from TRBV20-1 and TRBJ1-5; D may be TRBD1 (6 bases). The CDR3 length is 12 residues. CDR1 and CDR2 (germline): DFQATT, SNEGSKA (reference sequence). The V gene lost 3 bases and the J gene lost 6 bases, with 9 bases spanning the gap. The CDR3 sequence: CSARGAAQPQHF. The CDR3 DNA reads TGCAGTGCTAGGGGGGCGGCTCAGCCCCAGCATTTT.

This clonotype was observed many times. The chain carries TRBV2 and TRBJ2-2; no clear D gene. This CDR3 region has 14 residues. The germline CDR1 and CDR2 sequences are SNHLY and FYNNEI. V dropped 4 bases and J dropped 0 bases, with 6 bases sitting between them. The CDR3 nucleotides read TGTGCCAGCAGTGTTCTCCCGAACACCGGGGAGCTGTTTTTT. Encoded protein: CASSVLPNTGELFF.

This chain uses TRBV6-1 with TRBJ1-5; D remains ambiguous. CDR3 size: 14 residues. Per germline, CDR1 MNHNS and CDR2 SASEGT. Trimming cost V 8 bases and J 4 bases, with 15 bases left between them. The CDR3 loop is CASSEARLNQPQHF. The CDR3 region has the DNA TGTGCCAGCTCCGAGGCCAGACTAAATCAGCCCCAGCATTTT.

To note about this clonotype: Compared with germline, one end of the junction differs, possibly owing to a read error. CDR3 in amino acids: CATSDPGTGSYEQYF. The CDR3 DNA is TGTGCCACCAGTGATCCTGGGACAGGGTCTTACGAGCAGTACTTC. The chain carries TRBV10-2 and TRBJ2-7, with 9 bases matching TRBD1. This CDR3 spans 15 amino acids. Germline V gives CDR1 WSHSY, CDR2 SAAADI.

This sequence joins TRBV2 and TRBJ1-5; 8 nucleotides agree with TRBD1. The CDR3 contains 20 residues. Germline V gives CDR1 SNHLY, CDR2 FYNNEI. V gave up 7 bases and J gave up 9 bases; unmatched junction bases: 29. DNA of the CDR3: TGTGCCAGCATCGTTCAGGGGGCGCAAGGTGAAAACAGGGCCCTGGGGCCCCAGCATTTT. Amino acids: CASIVQGAQGENRALGPQHF.

This clonotype was seen a few times. The genes are TRBV20-1 and TRBJ2-1; unclear D gene. The CDR3 runs to 12 residues. The V end lost 5 bases, the J end lost 8 bases, and 13 bases lay between the germline ends. CDR1 and CDR2 (germline): DFQATT, SNEGSKA (reference sequence). CDR3 in DNA: TGCAGTGCTGCCACTAACCGGGATGAGCAGTTCTTC. This encodes CSAATNRDEQFF.

This clonotype was detected ten times or more. V gene TRBV19 combines with J gene TRBJ2-7, with 8 bases that match TRBD2. The CDR3 contains 16 residues. The V gene end was trimmed by 1 base and the J gene end by 0 bases; junction bases not matched to a gene: 5. Per the germline V gene, CDR1 is LNHDA and CDR2 is SQIVND (reference sequence). The CDR3 here is CASSIGTSGSSYEQYF. CDR3 in DNA: TGTGCCAGTAGTATAGGAACTAGCGGCAGCTCCTACGAGCAGTACTTC.

The chain combines TRBV24-1 with TRBJ2-7; possibly TRBD2 for D (6 bases). V was shortened by 2 bases and J by 7 bases, with 17 bases between the two germline ends. From germline, CDR1 is KGHDR and CDR2 SFDVKD. This CDR3 comprises 15 residues. The CDR3 sequence is CATSDSGLKLGEQYF. CDR3 coding DNA: TGTGCCACCAGTGATTCGGGACTCAAATTAGGGGAGCAGTACTTC.

This clonotype was picked up a small number of times. This chain links TRBV29-1 with TRBJ1-2; 7 positions match TRBD1. CDR1 SQVTM and CDR2 ANQGSEA come from the germline V gene. Unmatched junction bases numbered 7, after V lost 6 bases and J lost 0 bases. This CDR3 spans 14 amino acids. The CDR3 region is CSVADRRSNYGYTF. CDR3 bases: TGCAGCGTCGCGGACAGGCGCTCTAACTATGGCTACACCTTC.